This TCR beta chain was observed in a study of CD8+ T cells in alopecia areata. Study summary: Scalp area affected, as a percentage, set the severity score of treated patients.

V was pared by 5 bases and J by 5 bases, with 7 bases of the junction left unmatched. The CDR3 runs to 16 residues. CDR1 is SGHVS, CDR2 FQNEAQ, per germline. cDNA prepared by RNA extraction and subsequent reverse transcription served as the template for sequencing. Using immunoSEQ multiplex PCR, the repertoire was profiled, and TCRdb retains in-frame clones only, with some absent. The sample consists of roughly 190,000 clones, about three fifths of them appearing once. As to treatment: oral pan-JAK inhibitor, 5-10 mg twice daily. In regard to this clone: What it binds is not known.

General study findings and limits: A great number of expanded lesional clones endured in scalp and blood during tofacitinib. Having one nonresponder leaves uncertain how baseline CD8+ expansion relates to response.

Sequenced here: CD4+ T cells sorted from blood, sampled between weeks 47 and 50, from a patient treated with tofacitinib. V gene TRBV7-8 combines with J gene TRBJ1-6, with 9 bases aligning to TRBD1. The TCR was taken from a human donor with alopecia areata. This CDR3 reads CASSLLRDRDNSPLHF. In DNA, the CDR3 is TGTGCCAGCAGCCTACTGCGGGACAGGGATAATTCACCCCTCCACTTT. The full variable domain, completed using reference TRBV7-8 and TRBJ1-6, is GAGVSQSPRYKVAKRGQDVALRCDPISGHVSLFWYQQALGQGPEFLTYFQNEAQLDKSGLPSDRFFAERPEGSVSTLKIQRTQQEDSAVYLCASSLLRDRDNSPLHFGNGTRLTVT.